These 6 T cell receptor beta chains originate from one sample sequenced in a study of blood T cell repertoires in COVID-19. Repertoires were generated with immunoSEQ multiplex PCR, while TCRdb's copy carries only in-frame clones and drops some. The sample has about 50,000 clones, 60% to 80% seen once. What was sequenced was PBMCs or T cells enriched from blood (not recorded which). The receptors here all came from a woman between 50 and 59 years old with acute COVID-19.

This chain joins TRBV7-2 and TRBJ2-2; D gene ambiguous. Germline values: CDR1 SGHTA, CDR2 FQGNSA. This CDR3 contains 14 residues. Trimming stripped 0 bases from V and 7 bases from J, with 9 bases between. The CDR3: CASSLAFSSGELFF. The CDR3 bases are TGTGCCAGCAGCTTAGCGTTTTCTAGCGGGGAGCTGTTTTTT.

On this clone itself: One junction end disagrees with the germline gene, perhaps due to a read error. V gene TRBV4-1 combines with J gene TRBJ2-1; D is perhaps TRBD2 (7 bases). Per germline, CDR1 MGHRA and CDR2 YSYEKL. The CDR3 spans 18 residues. The CDR3 coding sequence is TGCGCCAGCAGCCAAGATATGGTAGGCGGGGGCTCCCACAATGAGCAGTTCTTC. Translated, it gives CASSQDMVGGGSHNEQFF.

V gene TRBV27 combines with J gene TRBJ1-1; 10 nucleotides line up with TRBD1. Unmatched junction bases numbered 4, after V lost 8 bases and J lost 4 bases. There are 13 residues in the CDR3. Germline V gene data show CDR1 as MNHEY and CDR2 as SMNVEV (reference sequence). The CDR3 here is CASGQGGITEAFF. DNA of the CDR3: TGTGCCAGCGGACAGGGGGGGATCACTGAAGCTTTCTTT.

This chain uses TRBV6-6 with TRBJ1-6, with a weak D call TRBD1 (6 bases). The CDR3 is 15 residues long. V was cut by 4 bases and J by 6 bases, with 13 bases left in between. Looked up from germline, CDR1 is MNHNY and CDR2 is SVGAGI (reference sequence). Written as DNA, the CDR3 is TGTGCCAGCAGTTCTATGGACAGTTTTAATTCACCCCTCCACTTT. It is translated as CASSSMDSFNSPLHF.

The rearrangement uses TRBV9 and TRBJ2-3; D is possibly TRBD2 (6 bases). The CDR3 sequence is 16 residues long. In germline, CDR1 is SGDLS, CDR2 YYNGEE. Trimming left V 0 bases short and J 4 bases short, with 15 bases between. This CDR3 is CASSVGRGDLPDTQYF. CDR3 sequence (DNA): TGTGCCAGCAGCGTAGGGAGGGGAGATCTTCCAGATACGCAGTATTTT. Based on the CDR3 plus reference TRBV9 and TRBJ2-3, the full variable domain is DSGVTQTPKHLITATGQRVTLRCSPRSGDLSVYWYQQSLDQGLQFLIQYYNGEERAKGNILERFSAQQFPDLHSELNLSSLELGDSALYFCASSVGRGDLPDTQYFGPGTRLTVL.

This sequence joins TRBV11-2 and TRBJ2-7, with TRBD2 matching over 9 bases. This CDR3 is built from 15 residues. V lost 1 base and J lost 4; bases outside the gene matches: 5. In germline, CDR1 is SGHAT, CDR2 FQNNGV. As DNA, the CDR3 is TGTGCCAGCAGCTTAGTCCCGCGGGGGGGATACGAGCAGTACTTC. It is translated as CASSLVPRGGYEQYF.